This T cell receptor beta chain was sequenced during a study of cytomegalovirus exposure and HLA in healthy donors. The PCR employed 60 Vbeta primers together with 13 Jbeta primers. Source study methods: Later, an analysis found approximately 80 million unique TCR beta chains, and about 10 million of these were shared. The protocol was immunoSEQ multiplex PCR, while the TCRdb copy is restricted to in-frame clones and leaves out a portion. V and J calls and clone size are those listed in that table; D and trimming were worked out from the DNA. The data hold around 100,000 clones, with more than 75% observed a single time. Trimming took 2 bases from V and 2 from J, leaving 7 bases between them. Germline V gene sequence: CDR1 MNHEY, CDR2 SMNVEV (reference sequence). The CDR3 is 13 amino acids.

The chain employs TRBV27 and TRBJ2-7; D may be TRBD2 (5 bases). The TCR originated in a woman aged 18 to 35 in good health and CMV-seropositive. The sequenced sample was PBMCs. DNA of the CDR3: TGTGCCAGCAGTTTACTAGCAACCTACGAGCAGTACTTC. Amino acids: CASSLLATYEQYF.